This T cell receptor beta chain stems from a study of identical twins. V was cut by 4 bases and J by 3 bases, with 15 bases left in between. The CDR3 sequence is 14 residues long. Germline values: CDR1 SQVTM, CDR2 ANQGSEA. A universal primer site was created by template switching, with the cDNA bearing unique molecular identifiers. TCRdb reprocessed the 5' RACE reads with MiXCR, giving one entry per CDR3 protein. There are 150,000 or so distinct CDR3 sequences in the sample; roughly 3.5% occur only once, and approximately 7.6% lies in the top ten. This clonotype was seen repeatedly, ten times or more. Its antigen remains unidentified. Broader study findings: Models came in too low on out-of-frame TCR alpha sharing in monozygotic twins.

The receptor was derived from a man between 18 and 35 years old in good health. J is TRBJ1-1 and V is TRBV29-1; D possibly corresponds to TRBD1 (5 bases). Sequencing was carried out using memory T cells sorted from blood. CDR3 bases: TGCAGCGTTGCTGGGGGTCTTAGTTACACTGAAGCTTTCTTT. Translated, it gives CSVAGGLSYTEAFF.